Below, 20 T cell receptor beta chains from the same sample are listed, as sequenced in a study of blood T cell repertoires in COVID-19 (TCRdb year 2020). The library relied on the immunoSEQ multiplex PCR assay. The table comes from immuneACCESS by way of TCRdb, which keeps in-frame sequences with V and J called. Part of the clones is missing from these tables; in studies checked, under half for an unresolved V gene and the rest for unknown reasons. In all, the sample holds approximately 89,000 clones, and roughly 85% of those were seen once. The top ten clones comprise about 5% of the sample. Input material: peripheral blood. These TCRs come from an older man with acute or convalescent COVID-19.

J is TRBJ1-2 and V is TRBV4-1, with 9 bases that match TRBD1. Germline CDR1 MGHRA, CDR2 YSYEKL. Unmatched junction bases numbered 2, after V lost 3 bases and J lost 0 bases. This CDR3 is built from 15 residues. CDR3 DNA: TGCGCCAGCAGCCACGGGACAGGGACTAACTATGGCTACACCTTC. Its protein is CASSHGTGTNYGYTF.

The chain recombines TRBV6-5 with TRBJ2-3; TRBD1 agrees at 9 bases. The CDR3 is 13 residues long. Germline CDR1 is MNHEY and CDR2 is SVGAGI. V was clipped by 4 bases and J by 13 bases; unmatched bases: 9. The CDR3 is CASSFSADRGKYF. In DNA form, the CDR3 reads TGTGCCAGCAGTTTTAGTGCGGACAGGGGAAAGTATTTT.

The chain uses TRBV29-1 and TRBJ1-2; 11 bases match TRBD1. This CDR3 has 14 residues. The germline V gene has CDR1 SQVTM and CDR2 ANQGSEA. V shed 6 bases, J shed 0 bases, and the junction held 3 bases outside the gene matches. As DNA, the CDR3 is TGCAGCGTAGGGACAGGGGGGGCTAACTATGGCTACACCTTC. Translated, it gives CSVGTGGANYGYTF.

The gene calls are TRBV28 and TRBJ1-1; D gene unclear. The CDR3 sequence is 11 residues long. CDR1 MDHEN and CDR2 SYDVKM come from the germline V gene. Trimming shortened V by 6 bases and J by 10 bases, and 12 bases separated the two germline ends. The CDR3, as DNA: TGTGCCAGCAGCCTAAGAGGTGGAGCTTTCTTT. As protein: CASSLRGGAFF.

Of note for this clone: This same CDR3 is encoded by further DNA sequences in the sample. J is TRBJ1-4 and V is TRBV5-4; 8 nucleotides agree with TRBD1. Germline V gene lookup returns CDR1 SGHNT and CDR2 YYREEE (reference sequence). The CDR3 is 15 residues long. J was trimmed by 5 bases and V by 3 bases; bases with no gene match: 6. The CDR3 coding sequence is TGTGCCAGCAGCTCCGGACAGGGTACAAATGAAAAACTGTTTTTT. Translation: CASSSGQGTNEKLFF.

The J gene is TRBJ1-2, the V gene TRBV5-1; D is unresolved. Trimming stripped 4 bases from V and 1 base from J, with 11 bases between. Per germline, CDR1 SGHRS and CDR2 YFSETQ. The CDR3 runs 14 residues. The CDR3 spells CASSPVTINYGYTF. For the CDR3, the DNA is TGCGCCAGCAGCCCCGTGACTATTAACTATGGCTACACCTTC.

The chain has TRBV6-5 and TRBJ2-7, with 10 bases that match TRBD2. Germline values: CDR1 MNHEY, CDR2 SVGAGI. The CDR3 has 15 amino acids. Trimming cost V 4 bases and J 2 bases; bases outside gene matches: 5. The CDR3 is CASSLAGGLTYEQYF. Written as DNA, the CDR3 is TGTGCCAGCAGTTTAGCGGGGGGCCTAACCTACGAGCAGTACTTC.

The rearrangement links TRBV5-3 to TRBJ1-5, with D possibly matching TRBD1 (6 bases). TRBV5-3 is filed as an ORF, its function uncertain. Trimming cost V 4 bases and J 2 bases, with 13 bases left between them. This CDR3 is 15 amino acids long. CDR3 nucleotide sequence: TGTGCCAGAAGCCCGGGACAATTATGCAATCAGCCCCAGCATTTT. This encodes CARSPGQLCNQPQHF.

This chain links TRBV9 with TRBJ1-2; 9 bases line up with TRBD1. Trimming took 3 bases from V and 7 from J; bases not matched to a gene: 7. CDR1 SGDLS and CDR2 YYNGEE come from the germline V gene. The CDR3 is 14 residues long. The CDR3: CASSAHRGQGGYTF. CDR3 nucleotide sequence: TGTGCCAGCAGCGCACACAGGGGGCAGGGTGGCTACACCTTC.

This clone was found a few times. The CDR3 loop reads CASSWDRGNTEAFF. The CDR3 nucleotides are TGCGCCAGCAGCTGGGACAGGGGGAACACTGAAGCTTTCTTT. V is TRBV5-1 and J is TRBJ1-1; 10 nucleotides agree with TRBD1. V shed 3 bases, J shed 1 base, and the junction held 0 bases outside the gene matches. The germline V gene encodes CDR1 SGHRS and CDR2 YFSETQ. This CDR3 is 14 amino acids long.

The J gene is TRBJ1-4, the V gene TRBV3-1 (or the pseudogene TRBV3-2), with TRBD1 matching 8 bases. Germline V gene lookup returns CDR1 LGHDT and CDR2 YNNKEL (reference sequence). CDR3 size: 16 residues. V was pared by 4 bases and J by 6 bases, with 10 bases of the junction left unmatched. The CDR3 DNA reads TGTGCCAGCAGCCCACTCGGACAGGGAGGGGATGAAAAACTGTTTTTT. Its translation: CASSPLGQGGDEKLFF.

Only one count was recorded for this clone. The chain has TRBV5-1 and TRBJ2-1, with 9 bases that match TRBD1. V lost 5 bases and J lost 3; bases outside the gene matches: 30. This CDR3 comprises 23 residues. Germline CDR1 is SGHRS and CDR2 is YFSETQ. The CDR3 DNA sequence: TGCGCCAGCAGTCATCCCCTTCCCCCCCCGGACAGGGGCCGCTTTACCATCTACAATGAGCAGTTCTTC. Encoded protein: CASSHPLPPPDRGRFTIYNEQFF.

The genes are TRBV7-2 and TRBJ2-1, with 8 bases lining up with TRBD2. Losses at the gene ends were 1 base for V and 5 bases for J; bases not matched to a gene: 16. The CDR3 runs 19 residues. CDR1 is SGHTA, CDR2 FQGNSA, per germline. The CDR3 reads CASSLDSGGLHGGDNEQFF. The CDR3 bases are TGTGCCAGCAGCTTAGACAGCGGGGGTCTACACGGGGGTGACAATGAGCAGTTCTTC.

The chain uses TRBV6-5 and TRBJ1-6; D unresolved. V was trimmed by 0 bases and J by 8 bases, leaving 14 bases between them. From germline, CDR1 is MNHEY and CDR2 SVGAGI. The CDR3 length is 16 residues. The CDR3 loop reads CASSYSIRTDYSPLHF. CDR3 nucleotides: TGTGCCAGCAGTTACTCGATACGAACAGATTATTCACCCCTCCACTTT.

The chain links TRBV5-6 to TRBJ1-5; D remains unclear. Trimming took off 4 bases at V and 6 bases at J, with 11 bases between the two ends. There are 13 residues in the CDR3. Germline V gene sequence: CDR1 SGHDT, CDR2 YYEEEE. The CDR3 sequence: CASSAGRGQPQHF. CDR3 bases: TGTGCCAGCAGCGCCGGACGGGGTCAGCCCCAGCATTTT.

V and J are TRBV7-9 and TRBJ2-7, with a possible D match to TRBD1 (5 bases). The germline gives CDR1 SEHNR, CDR2 FQNEAQ (reference sequence). This CDR3 has 15 residues. Trimming took off 2 bases at V and 0 bases at J, with 11 bases between the two ends. As DNA, the CDR3 is TGTGCCAGCAGCTTAAGCACAGGAAGCTCCTACGAGCAGTACTTC. It translates to CASSLSTGSSYEQYF.

V is TRBV6-1 and J is TRBJ1-1; D call uncertain. The CDR3 sequence is 13 residues long. The V end lost 3 bases, the J end lost 2 bases, and 7 bases lay between the germline ends. Germline-derived CDR1 and CDR2 are MNHNS and SASEGT. In nucleotides, the CDR3 is TGTGCCAGCAGTGAGCAGGATAACACTGAAGCTTTCTTT. It specifies CASSEQDNTEAFF.

This clone was counted once. V is TRBV6-5 and J is TRBJ1-4; tentative D call: TRBD1 (6 bases). The CDR3 is 14 amino acids. Germline V gene lookup returns CDR1 MNHEY and CDR2 SVGAGI. Trimming removed 11 bases at V and 6 bases at J, with 19 bases between. CDR3 coding DNA: TGTGCCTCCCATTCCCAGGGGCAATATGAAAAACTGTTTTTT. Protein: CASHSQGQYEKLFF.

This clone was found once. The chain links TRBV6-5 to TRBJ1-2, with 7 bases identical to TRBD1. The trim removed 2 bases at V and 3 bases at J, leaving 9 bases unmatched. Germline V CDR1 and CDR2: MNHEY, SVGAGI. This CDR3 region has 16 residues. DNA for the CDR3: TGTGCCAGCAGTTACCTAACAGGGGCTGGAGACTATGGCTACACCTTC. Its protein product is CASSYLTGAGDYGYTF.

The chain combines TRBV6-5 with TRBJ1-5; 7 bases are shared with TRBD1. Trimming took 7 bases from V and 6 from J; bases not matched to a gene: 9. Germline-derived CDR1 and CDR2 are MNHEY and SVGAGI. The CDR3 length is 14 residues. In DNA form, the CDR3 reads TGTGCCAGCAACCGGGGGCAGGGGGTTCAGCCCCAGCATTTT. Protein sequence: CASNRGQGVQPQHF.